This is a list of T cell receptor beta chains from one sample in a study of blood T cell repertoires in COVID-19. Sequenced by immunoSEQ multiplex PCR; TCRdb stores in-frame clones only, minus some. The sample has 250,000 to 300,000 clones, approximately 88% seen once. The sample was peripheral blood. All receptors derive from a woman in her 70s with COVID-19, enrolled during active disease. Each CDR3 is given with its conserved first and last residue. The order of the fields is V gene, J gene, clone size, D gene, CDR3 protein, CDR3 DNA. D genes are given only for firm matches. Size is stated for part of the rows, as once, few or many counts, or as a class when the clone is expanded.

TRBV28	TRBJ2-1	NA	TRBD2	CASSLPGLAGREQFF	TGTGCCAGCAGTTTACCGGGCCTAGCGGGCCGAGAGCAGTTCTTC
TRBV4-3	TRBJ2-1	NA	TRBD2	CASSRTSGMSSYNEQFF	TGCGCCAGCAGCAGGACTAGCGGGATGAGCTCCTACAATGAGCAGTTCTTC
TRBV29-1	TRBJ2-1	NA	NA	CSVAEGANEQFF	TGCAGCGTTGCGGAGGGGGCCAATGAGCAGTTCTTC
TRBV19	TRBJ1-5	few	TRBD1	CASSLWDRGSQPQHF	TGTGCCAGTAGCCTCTGGGACAGGGGGTCTCAGCCCCAGCATTTT
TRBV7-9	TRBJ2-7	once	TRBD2	CASSPSGGEQYF	TGTGCCAGCAGCCCCAGCGGGGGCGAGCAGTACTTC
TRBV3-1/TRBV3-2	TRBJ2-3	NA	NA	CASSQAPLVSDTQYF	TGTGCCAGCAGCCAAGCTCCCCTAGTCTCAGATACGCAGTATTTT
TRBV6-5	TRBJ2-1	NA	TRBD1	CASRLGQGRGNEQFF	TGTGCCAGCAGACTGGGACAGGGGCGCGGGAATGAGCAGTTCTTC
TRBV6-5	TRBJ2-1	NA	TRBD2	CASSPWGGNEQFF	TGTGCCAGCAGTCCCTGGGGGGGCAATGAGCAGTTCTTC
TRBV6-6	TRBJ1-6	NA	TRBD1	CASSSMTGGFDSPLHF	TGTGCCAGCAGTTCCATGACAGGGGGATTTGATTCACCCCTCCACTTT
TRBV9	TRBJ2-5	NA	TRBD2	CASTPGLAGETQYF	TGTGCCAGCACCCCGGGACTAGCGGGAGAGACCCAGTACTTC
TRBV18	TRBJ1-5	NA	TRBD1	CASSPGTGGSWSNQPQHF	TGTGCCAGCTCACCTGGGACAGGGGGCTCGTGGAGCAATCAGCCCCAGCATTTT
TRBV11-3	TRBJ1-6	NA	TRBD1	CASSSLGQGGSPLHF	TGTGCCAGCAGCTCGTTGGGACAGGGGGGATCACCCCTCCACTTT
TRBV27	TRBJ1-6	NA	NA	CASSLQGTSYNSPLHF	TGTGCCAGCAGCCTTCAGGGGACCTCCTATAATTCACCCCTCCACTTT
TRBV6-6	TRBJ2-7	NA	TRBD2	CASSSSGRGYEQYF	TGTGCCAGCAGTTCTAGCGGGAGGGGCTACGAGCAGTACTTC
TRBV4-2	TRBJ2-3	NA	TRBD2	CASSHTLAGGPDTQYF	TGTGCCAGCAGCCATACACTAGCGGGAGGGCCCGATACGCAGTATTTT
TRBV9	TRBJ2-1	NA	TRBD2	CASSVGSSGYNEQFF	TGTGCCAGCAGCGTAGGTTCTAGCGGATACAATGAGCAGTTCTTC
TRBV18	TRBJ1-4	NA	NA	CASSPPGDSEKLFF	TGTGCCAGCTCACCACCAGGGGATAGTGAAAAACTGTTTTTT
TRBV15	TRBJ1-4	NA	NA	CATSGRAGVTNEKLFF	TGTGCCACCAGCGGCAGGGCAGGGGTGACTAATGAAAAACTGTTTTTT
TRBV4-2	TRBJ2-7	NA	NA	CASSQDGRWEQYF	TGTGCCAGCAGCCAAGATGGGAGATGGGAGCAGTACTTC
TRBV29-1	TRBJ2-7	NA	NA	CSVVTGIGHEQYF	TGCAGCGTTGTAACAGGGATTGGCCACGAGCAGTACTTC
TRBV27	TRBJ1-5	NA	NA	CASSWGPPPNQPQHF	TGTGCCAGCAGTTGGGGGCCGCCGCCGAATCAGCCCCAGCATTTT
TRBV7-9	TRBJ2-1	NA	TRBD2	CASSLGLAGDNEQFF	TGTGCCAGCAGCTTGGGACTAGCGGGAGACAATGAGCAGTTCTTC
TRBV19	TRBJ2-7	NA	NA	CASSAGPNTYEQYF	TGTGCCAGTAGTGCGGGACCGAACACCTACGAGCAGTACTTC
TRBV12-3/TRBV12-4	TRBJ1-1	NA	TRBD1	CASSFRDRKAFF	TGTGCCAGCAGCTTCCGGGACAGGAAAGCTTTCTTT
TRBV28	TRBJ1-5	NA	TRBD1	CASNPTGVEPQHF	TGTGCCAGCAACCCTACAGGGGTAGAGCCCCAGCATTTT
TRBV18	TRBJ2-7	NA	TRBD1	CASSRTGGSEQYF	TGTGCCAGCTCTCGCACAGGGGGGAGCGAGCAGTACTTC
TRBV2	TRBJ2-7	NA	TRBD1	CASRITGGYEQYF	TGTGCCAGCAGGATAACAGGGGGCTACGAGCAGTACTTC
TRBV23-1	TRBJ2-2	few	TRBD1	CASSQSSKRTGRGSTGELFF	TGCGCCAGCAGTCAATCATCTAAACGCACCGGCAGGGGGAGCACCGGGGAGCTGTTTTTT
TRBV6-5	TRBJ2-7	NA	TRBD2	CASSYATSASSYEQYF	TGTGCCAGCAGTTACGCAACTAGCGCCAGCTCCTACGAGCAGTACTTC
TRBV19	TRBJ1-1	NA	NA	CASSIGGVTEAFF	TGTGCCAGTAGTATTGGGGGGGTCACTGAAGCTTTCTTT
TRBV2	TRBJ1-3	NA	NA	CASSAGVRSGNTIYF	TGTGCCAGCAGTGCAGGGGTCCGCTCTGGAAACACCATATATTTT
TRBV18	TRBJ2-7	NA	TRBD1	CASSLTGDSPYEQYF	TGTGCCAGCTCACTCACTGGGGACAGCCCCTACGAGCAGTACTTC
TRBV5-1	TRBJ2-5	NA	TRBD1	CASSLNRGEETQYF	TGCGCCAGCAGCTTAAACAGGGGTGAAGAGACCCAGTACTTC
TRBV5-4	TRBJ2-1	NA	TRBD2	CASSLGLAGVNEQFF	TGTGCCAGCAGCTTGGGGCTAGCGGGAGTCAATGAGCAGTTCTTC
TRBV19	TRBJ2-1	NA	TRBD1	CASTSLGQGTSYNEQFF	TGTGCCAGTACCTCACTCGGACAGGGGACGTCCTACAATGAGCAGTTCTTC
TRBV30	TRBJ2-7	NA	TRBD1	CAWSVPGTGTYEQYF	TGTGCCTGGAGTGTTCCCGGGACAGGGACCTACGAGCAGTACTTC
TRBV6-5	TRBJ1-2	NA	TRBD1	CASSSPGQALYGYTF	TGTGCCAGCAGTTCCCCGGGACAGGCCCTTTATGGCTACACCTTC
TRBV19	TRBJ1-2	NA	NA	CASIGPTFYGYTF	TGTGCCAGTATTGGGCCGACCTTCTATGGCTACACCTTC
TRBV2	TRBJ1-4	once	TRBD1	CASNRGQGTEKLFF	TGTGCCAGCAATCGAGGACAGGGGACGGAAAAACTGTTTTTT
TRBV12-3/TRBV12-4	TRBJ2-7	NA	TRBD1	CASSSGQGAEQYF	TGTGCCAGCAGTTCAGGACAGGGGGCCGAGCAGTACTTC
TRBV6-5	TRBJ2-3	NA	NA	CASGLPDFDTQYF	TGTGCCAGCGGACTCCCCGATTTTGATACGCAGTATTTT
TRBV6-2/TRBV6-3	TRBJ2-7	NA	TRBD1	CASSLYRGTGEQYF	TGTGCCAGCAGTTTATACAGGGGTACGGGAGAGCAGTACTTC
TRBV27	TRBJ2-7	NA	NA	CASSLGQGNYEQYF	TGTGCCAGCAGTTTAGGGCAGGGGAATTACGAGCAGTACTTC
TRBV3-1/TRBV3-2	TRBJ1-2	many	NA	CASSQQGLNYGYTF	TGTGCCAGCAGCCAACAGGGATTAAACTATGGCTACACCTTC
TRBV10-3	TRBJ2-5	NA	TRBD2	CAISEVPGSGGETQYF	TGTGCCATCAGTGAGGTCCCGGGGAGCGGGGGAGAGACCCAGTACTTC
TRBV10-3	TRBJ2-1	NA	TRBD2	CAMGASGSSYRDEQFF	TGTGCCATGGGAGCGAGCGGGAGTTCGTATAGGGATGAGCAGTTCTTC